The rows below give T cell receptor beta chains drawn from one sample of a study of cytomegalovirus exposure and HLA in healthy donors. Only in-frame clones appear in the TCRdb table, and some are missing; sequencing was by immunoSEQ multiplex PCR. The table records 150,000 or so clones, about 80% of them present only once. The sequenced sample consisted of PBMCs. The receptors were gathered from a man aged 30-40 years in good health and CMV-seropositive. The CDR3 runs from the conserved cysteine through the conserved F or W. The D gene is left open where the match is weak. Expanded clones get a size class; other rows say once, few or many, or leave the size out.

CDR3 DNA	CDR3 protein	CDR3 length	D gene	V gene	J gene	clone size
TGTGCCAGTAGTGACCGGGAGTTGGGCAAAAACATTCAGTACTTC	CASSDRELGKNIQYF	15	.	TRBV19	TRBJ2-4	.
TGCGCCAGCAGCCAAGCCCCGACAGATACCTACGAGCAGTACTTC	CASSQAPTDTYEQYF	15	.	TRBV4-1	TRBJ2-7	once
TGTGCCAGCAGCTTCCCATCGATGACTAGGGCGGACGATGAGCAGTTCTTC	CASSFPSMTRADDEQFF	17	.	TRBV5-4	TRBJ2-1	.
TGTGCCAGCAGTTTATTTCCCCCAGGGTCCGCGGGCAATCAGCCCCAGCATTTT	CASSLFPPGSAGNQPQHF	18	.	TRBV27	TRBJ1-5	.
TGTGCCAGCAGAGACAGCGGCGGGGTTCGAGGCTACACCTTC	CASRDSGGVRGYTF	14	.	TRBV28	TRBJ1-2	.
TGCGCCAGCAGCCCGGGACTAGCGGATTACACAGATACGCAGTATTTT	CASSPGLADYTDTQYF	16	TRBD2	TRBV5-1	TRBJ2-3	.
TGTGCCAGTAGTATCGGGGCGGGGCACAATGAGCAGTTCTTC	CASSIGAGHNEQFF	14	.	TRBV19	TRBJ2-1	.
TGCGCCAGCAGCCACTCCCAGGGGAGGGGCGGCGCTTCCTCCTACGAGCAGTACTTC	CASSHSQGRGGASSYEQYF	19	.	TRBV4-1	TRBJ2-7	.
TGTGCCAGCAGCTTGGGGGCGGGGTACAATGAGCAGTTCTTC	CASSLGAGYNEQFF	14	.	TRBV5-6	TRBJ2-1	few
TGTGCCAGTAGTATTACTGAAAACTATGGCTACACCTTC	CASSITENYGYTF	13	.	TRBV19	TRBJ1-2	.
TGTGCCAGCAGTTCCCAGGGGCGAAAGAATCAGCCCCAGCATTTT	CASSSQGRKNQPQHF	15	.	TRBV27	TRBJ1-5	.
TGTGCCAGCAGCTTCCGGGGGGGGAGAGATACGCAGTATTTT	CASSFRGGRDTQYF	14	TRBD2	TRBV11-1	TRBJ2-3	.
TGTGCCAGTAGTATTATGGGGACAGGGGATCAGCCCCAGCATTTT	CASSIMGTGDQPQHF	15	TRBD1	TRBV19	TRBJ1-5	.
TGTGCCAGCAGTGAATCCTATCGGGGGACGGCTAACTATGGCTACACCTTC	CASSESYRGTANYGYTF	17	.	TRBV6-1	TRBJ1-2	.
TGCGCCAGCAGCTTGGTTCTCTCTGGGGCCAACGTCCTGACTTTC	CASSLVLSGANVLTF	15	.	TRBV5-1	TRBJ2-6	.
TGTGCCAGCAGCTTAGCTCTCCTTGAGGGCGAGCAGTACTTC	CASSLALLEGEQYF	14	.	TRBV7-9	TRBJ2-7	.
TGTGCCAGTAGTATAGGTCAGGGCTCCTATGGCTACACCTTC	CASSIGQGSYGYTF	14	.	TRBV19	TRBJ1-2	.